This T cell receptor beta chain appears in the sequencing data of a study of graft-versus-host responses after intestinal transplantation. The CDR3 is made up of 15 amino acids. Trimming left V 4 bases short and J 0 bases short, with 9 bases between. Germline-derived CDR1 and CDR2 are SGHNT and YENEEA. Here immunoSEQ multiplex PCR was the method, and the copy in TCRdb shows in-frame clones only, minus some. The sample includes about 8,300 clones, approximately 90% of them seen just once. The TCR originated in a human patient who received an intestinal transplant, so some T cells may come from the graft donor. The chain combines TRBV11-3 with TRBJ1-4; D call uncertain. The sequencing used PBMCs, collected around 31 days after intestinal transplant. The CDR3 spells CASSSPVATNEKLFF. Written as DNA, the CDR3 is TGTGCCAGCAGCTCGCCGGTTGCAACTAATGAAAAACTGTTTTTT.